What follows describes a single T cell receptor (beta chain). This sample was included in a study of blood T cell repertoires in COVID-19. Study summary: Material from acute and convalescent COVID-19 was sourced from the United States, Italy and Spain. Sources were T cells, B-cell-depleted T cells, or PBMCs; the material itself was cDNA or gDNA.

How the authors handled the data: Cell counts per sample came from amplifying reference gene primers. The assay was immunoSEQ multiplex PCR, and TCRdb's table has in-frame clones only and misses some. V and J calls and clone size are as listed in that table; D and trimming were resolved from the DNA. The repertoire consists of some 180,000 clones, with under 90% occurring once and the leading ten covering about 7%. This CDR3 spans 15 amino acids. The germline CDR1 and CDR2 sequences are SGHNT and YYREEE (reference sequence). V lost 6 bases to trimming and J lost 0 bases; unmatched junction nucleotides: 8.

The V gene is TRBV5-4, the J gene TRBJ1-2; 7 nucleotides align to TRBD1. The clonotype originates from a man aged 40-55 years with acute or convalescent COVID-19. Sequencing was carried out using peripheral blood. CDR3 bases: TGTGCCAGCAAACCCGGGACAGCTACTAACTATGGCTACACCTTC. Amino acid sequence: CASKPGTATNYGYTF.